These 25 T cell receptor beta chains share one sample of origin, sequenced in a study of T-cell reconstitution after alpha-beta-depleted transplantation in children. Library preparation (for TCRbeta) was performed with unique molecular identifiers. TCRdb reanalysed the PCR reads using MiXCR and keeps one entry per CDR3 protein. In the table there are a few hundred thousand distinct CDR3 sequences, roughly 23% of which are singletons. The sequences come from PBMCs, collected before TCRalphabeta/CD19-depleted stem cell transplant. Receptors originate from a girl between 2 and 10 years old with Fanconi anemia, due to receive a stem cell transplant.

The CDR3 region has the DNA TGCAGCGTTGAAGACCTTTTAAGGACAGATCAGTTCTTC. It translates to CSVEDLLRTDQFF. The chain links TRBV29-1 to TRBJ2-1; D possibly corresponds to TRBD1 (6 bases). The V gene lost 0 bases and the J gene lost 13 bases, with 16 bases spanning the gap. The CDR3 contains 13 residues. Germline V gene sequence: CDR1 SQVTM, CDR2 ANQGSEA.

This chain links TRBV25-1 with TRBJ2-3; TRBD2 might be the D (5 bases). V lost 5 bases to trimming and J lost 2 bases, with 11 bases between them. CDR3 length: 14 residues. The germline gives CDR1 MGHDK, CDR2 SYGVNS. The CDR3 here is CASSFRAVTDTQYF. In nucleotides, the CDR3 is TGTGCCAGCAGTTTCCGAGCGGTCACAGATACGCAGTATTTT.

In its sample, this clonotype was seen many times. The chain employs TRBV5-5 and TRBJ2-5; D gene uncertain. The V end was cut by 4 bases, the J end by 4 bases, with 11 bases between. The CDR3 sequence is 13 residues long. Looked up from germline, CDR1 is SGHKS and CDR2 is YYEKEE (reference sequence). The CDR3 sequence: CASSLDVPETQYF. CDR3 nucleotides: TGTGCCAGCAGCCTGGACGTACCAGAGACCCAGTACTTC.

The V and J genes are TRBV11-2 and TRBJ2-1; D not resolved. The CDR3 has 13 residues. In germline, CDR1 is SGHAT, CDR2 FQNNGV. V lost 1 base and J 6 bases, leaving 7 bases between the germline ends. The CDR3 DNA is TGTGCCAGCAGCTTAGGAGGATTCAATGAGCAGTTCTTC. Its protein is CASSLGGFNEQFF.

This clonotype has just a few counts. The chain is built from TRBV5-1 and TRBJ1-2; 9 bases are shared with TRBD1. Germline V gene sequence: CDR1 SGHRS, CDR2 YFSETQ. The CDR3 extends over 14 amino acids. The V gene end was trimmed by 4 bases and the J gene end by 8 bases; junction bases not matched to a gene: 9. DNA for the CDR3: TGCGCCAGCAGCCAACAGGGGGCCAACGGCGGCTACACCTTC. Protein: CASSQQGANGGYTF.

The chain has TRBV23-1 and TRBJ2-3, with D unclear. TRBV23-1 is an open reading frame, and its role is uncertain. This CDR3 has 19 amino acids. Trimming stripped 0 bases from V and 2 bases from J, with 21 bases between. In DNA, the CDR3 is TGCGCCAGCAGTCAATCAAACCGATTCACCGGAGTCCTCACAGATACGCAGTATTTT. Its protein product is CASSQSNRFTGVLTDTQYF.

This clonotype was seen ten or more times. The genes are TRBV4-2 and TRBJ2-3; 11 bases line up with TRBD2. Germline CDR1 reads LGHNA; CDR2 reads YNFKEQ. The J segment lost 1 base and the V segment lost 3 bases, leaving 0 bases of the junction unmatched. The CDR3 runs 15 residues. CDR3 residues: CASSQGLAGTDTQYF. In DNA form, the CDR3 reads TGTGCCAGCAGCCAGGGACTAGCGGGCACAGATACGCAGTATTTT.

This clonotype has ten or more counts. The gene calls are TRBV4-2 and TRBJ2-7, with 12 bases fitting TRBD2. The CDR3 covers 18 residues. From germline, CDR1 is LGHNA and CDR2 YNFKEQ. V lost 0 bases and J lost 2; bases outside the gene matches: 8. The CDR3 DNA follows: TGTGCCAGCAGCCAAGATGGAAGACTAGCGGGGGACACCTACGAGCAGTACTTC. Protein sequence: CASSQDGRLAGDTYEQYF.

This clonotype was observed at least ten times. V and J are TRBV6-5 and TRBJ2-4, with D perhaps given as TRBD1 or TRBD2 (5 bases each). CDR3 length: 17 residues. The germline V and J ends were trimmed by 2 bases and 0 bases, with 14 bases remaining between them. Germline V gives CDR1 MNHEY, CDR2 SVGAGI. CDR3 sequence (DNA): TGTGCCAGCAGTTACCACCCGAGGGGTTTAGCCAAAAACATTCAGTACTTC. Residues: CASSYHPRGLAKNIQYF.

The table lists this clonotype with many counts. The CDR3 DNA sequence: TGTGCCAGCAGTTCCAGTCTGGTCAAGCAGTACTTC. Its translation is CASSSSLVKQYF. The chain couples TRBV12-3 or TRBV12-4 to TRBJ2-7; D gene unclear. CDR3 length: 12 amino acids. V lost 4 bases and J 8 bases, leaving 12 bases between the germline ends.

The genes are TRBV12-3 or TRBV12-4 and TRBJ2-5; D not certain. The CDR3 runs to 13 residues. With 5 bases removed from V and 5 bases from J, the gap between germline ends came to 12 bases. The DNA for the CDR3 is TGTGCCAGCAGTACCCGTTCACAGGAGACCCAGTACTTC. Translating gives CASSTRSQETQYF.

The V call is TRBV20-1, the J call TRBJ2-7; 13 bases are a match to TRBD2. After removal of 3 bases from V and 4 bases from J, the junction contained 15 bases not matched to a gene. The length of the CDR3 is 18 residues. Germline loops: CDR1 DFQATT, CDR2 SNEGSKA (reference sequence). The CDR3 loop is CSASTGLAGLSSSYEQYF. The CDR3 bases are TGCAGTGCTAGTACGGGACTAGCGGGACTTTCCTCCTCGTACGAGCAGTACTTC.

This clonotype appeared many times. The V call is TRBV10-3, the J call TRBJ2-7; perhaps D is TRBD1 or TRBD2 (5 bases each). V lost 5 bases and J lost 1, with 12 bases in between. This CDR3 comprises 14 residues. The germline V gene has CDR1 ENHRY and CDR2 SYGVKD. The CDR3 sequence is CAISTSGQSYEQYF. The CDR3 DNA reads TGTGCCATCAGTACCTCGGGGCAGTCCTACGAGCAGTACTTC.

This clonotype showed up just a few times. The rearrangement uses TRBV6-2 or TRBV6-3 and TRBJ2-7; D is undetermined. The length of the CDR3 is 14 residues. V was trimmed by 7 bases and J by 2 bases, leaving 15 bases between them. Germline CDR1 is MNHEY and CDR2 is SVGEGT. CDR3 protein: CASTPRLVTYEQYF. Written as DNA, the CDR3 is TGTGCCAGCACGCCCAGACTGGTAACCTACGAGCAGTACTTC.

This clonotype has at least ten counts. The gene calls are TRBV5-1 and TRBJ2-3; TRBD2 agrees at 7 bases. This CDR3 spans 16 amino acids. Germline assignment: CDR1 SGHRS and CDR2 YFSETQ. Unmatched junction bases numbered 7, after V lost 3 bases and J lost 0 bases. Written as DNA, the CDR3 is TGCGCCAGCAGCTCTCCTAGTAGCGGGAGCACAGATACGCAGTATTTT. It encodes CASSSPSSGSTDTQYF. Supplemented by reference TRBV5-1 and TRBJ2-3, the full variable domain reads KAGVTQTPRYLIKTRGQQVTLSCSPISGHRSVSWYQQTPGQGLQFLFEYFSETQRNKGNFPGRFSGRQFSNSRSEMNVSTLELGDSALYLCASSSPSSGSTDTQYFGPGTRLTVL.

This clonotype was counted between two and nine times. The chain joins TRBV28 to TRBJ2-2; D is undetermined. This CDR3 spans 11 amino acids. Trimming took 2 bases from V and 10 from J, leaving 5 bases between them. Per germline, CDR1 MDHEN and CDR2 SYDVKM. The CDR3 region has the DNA TGTGCCAGCAGTTTAAGTGCGGAGCTGTTTTTT. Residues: CASSLSAELFF.

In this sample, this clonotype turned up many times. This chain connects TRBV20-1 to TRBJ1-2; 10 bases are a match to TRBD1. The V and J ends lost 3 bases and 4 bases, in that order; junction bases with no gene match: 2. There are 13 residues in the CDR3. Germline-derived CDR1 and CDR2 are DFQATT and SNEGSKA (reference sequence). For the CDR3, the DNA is TGCAGTGCTAGGGACAGGGGGTCCTATGGCTACACCTTC. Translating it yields CSARDRGSYGYTF.

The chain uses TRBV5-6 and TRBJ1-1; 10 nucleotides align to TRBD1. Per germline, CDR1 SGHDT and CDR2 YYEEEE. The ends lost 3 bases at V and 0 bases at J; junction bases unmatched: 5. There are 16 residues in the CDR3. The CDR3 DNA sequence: TGTGCCAGCAGCTACCGGGACAGGGGAATGAACACTGAAGCTTTCTTT. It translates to CASSYRDRGMNTEAFF.

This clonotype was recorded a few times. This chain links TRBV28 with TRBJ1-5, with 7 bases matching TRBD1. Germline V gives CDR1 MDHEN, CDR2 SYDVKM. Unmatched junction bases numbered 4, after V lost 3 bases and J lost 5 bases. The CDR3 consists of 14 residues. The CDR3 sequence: CASSFTGVDQPQHF. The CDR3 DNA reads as TGTGCCAGCAGTTTCACAGGGGTCGATCAGCCCCAGCATTTT.

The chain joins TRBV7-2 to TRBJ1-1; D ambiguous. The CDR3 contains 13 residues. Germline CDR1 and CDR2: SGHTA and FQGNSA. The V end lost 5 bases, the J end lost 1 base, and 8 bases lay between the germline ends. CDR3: CASSGWGNTEAFF. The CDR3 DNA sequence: TGTGCCAGCAGCGGGTGGGGGAACACTGAAGCTTTCTTT.

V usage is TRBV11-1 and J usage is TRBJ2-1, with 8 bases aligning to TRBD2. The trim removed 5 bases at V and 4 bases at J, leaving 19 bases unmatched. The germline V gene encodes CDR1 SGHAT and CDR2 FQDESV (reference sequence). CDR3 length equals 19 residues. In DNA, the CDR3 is TGTGCCAGCAGCGATAACGAGGGGCGGGGGGACCCTGCTTACAATGAGCAGTTCTTC. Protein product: CASSDNEGRGDPAYNEQFF. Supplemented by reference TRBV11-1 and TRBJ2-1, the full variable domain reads EAEVAQSPRYKITEKSQAVAFWCDPISGHATLYWYRQILGQGPELLVQFQDESVVDDSQLPKDRFSAERLKGVDSTLKIQPAELGDSAMYLCASSDNEGRGDPAYNEQFFGPGTRLTVL.

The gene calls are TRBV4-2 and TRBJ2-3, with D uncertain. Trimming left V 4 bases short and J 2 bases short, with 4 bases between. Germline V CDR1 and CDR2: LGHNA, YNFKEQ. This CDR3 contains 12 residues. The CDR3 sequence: CASSRHTDTQYF. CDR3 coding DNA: TGTGCCAGCAGCCGACACACAGATACGCAGTATTTT.

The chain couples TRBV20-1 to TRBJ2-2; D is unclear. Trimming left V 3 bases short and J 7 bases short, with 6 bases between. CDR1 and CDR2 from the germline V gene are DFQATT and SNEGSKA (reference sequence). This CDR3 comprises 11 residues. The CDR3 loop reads CSASRGGELFF. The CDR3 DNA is TGCAGTGCTAGTAGAGGCGGGGAGCTGTTTTTT.

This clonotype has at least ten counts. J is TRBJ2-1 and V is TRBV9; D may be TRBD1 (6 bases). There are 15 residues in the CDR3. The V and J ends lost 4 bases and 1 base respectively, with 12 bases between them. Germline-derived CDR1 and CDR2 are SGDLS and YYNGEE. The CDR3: CASSLQGRSYNEQFF. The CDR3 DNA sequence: TGTGCCAGCAGCCTACAGGGACGGTCCTACAATGAGCAGTTCTTC.

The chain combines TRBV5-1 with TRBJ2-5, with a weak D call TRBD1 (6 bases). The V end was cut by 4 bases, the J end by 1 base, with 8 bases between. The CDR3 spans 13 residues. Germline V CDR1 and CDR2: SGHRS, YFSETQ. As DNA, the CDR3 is TGCGCCAGCAGCCAACAGGGCCAAGAGACCCAGTACTTC. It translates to CASSQQGQETQYF.